These T cell receptor beta chains were read from a single sample in a study of cytomegalovirus exposure and HLA in healthy donors. Assay: immunoSEQ multiplex PCR; the TCRdb copy retains only in-frame clones and omits some. The repertoire holds some 140,000 clones, with approximately 73% as singletons. The sequencing input was PBMCs. Receptors originate from a woman aged 40 to 55 in good health and CMV-seronegative. Each CDR3 is given with its conserved first and last residue. Fields, in order: D gene, clone size, J gene, V gene, CDR3 DNA, CDR3 protein. A D gene is named only where the DNA matches it firmly. Clone size, where shown, is once, few, many, or a class for clones that have expanded.

D: TRBD1
size: -
J: TRBJ1-2
V: TRBV5-6
DNA: TGTGCCAGCAGCTTGCGGTCTCGACAGGGGTCTTACACCTTC
CDR3: CASSLRSRQGSYTF

D: -
size: -
J: TRBJ2-1
V: TRBV13
DNA: TGTGCCAGCAGCTTAGTGACTCTAGAGCAGTTCTTC
CDR3: CASSLVTLEQFF

D: -
size: -
J: TRBJ1-1
V: TRBV18
DNA: TGTGCCAGCTCAAGAGACAGATTGAACACTGAAGCTTTCTTT
CDR3: CASSRDRLNTEAFF

D: -
size: -
J: TRBJ2-5
V: TRBV2
DNA: TGTGCCAGCACAGAACGGGTCTCCCAAGAGACCCAGTACTTC
CDR3: CASTERVSQETQYF

D: TRBD1
size: -
J: TRBJ1-2
V: TRBV7-9
DNA: TGTGCCAGCAGCTTAGTTCAGGGGGCTCATGGCTACACCTTC
CDR3: CASSLVQGAHGYTF

D: TRBD1
size: -
J: TRBJ2-2
V: TRBV19
DNA: TGTGCCAGTAGTAAGGCGGACAGGAACGGGGAGCTGTTTTTT
CDR3: CASSKADRNGELFF

D: -
size: few
J: TRBJ1-1
V: TRBV6-1
DNA: TGTGCCAGCAGTGAATTTCAGGGTACTGAAGCTTTCTTT
CDR3: CASSEFQGTEAFF

D: TRBD2
size: -
J: TRBJ2-3
V: TRBV29-1
DNA: TGCAGCGTCGAACTAGCGGGGGGCTTTACAGATACGCAGTATTTT
CDR3: CSVELAGGFTDTQYF

D: TRBD1
size: -
J: TRBJ1-1
V: TRBV4-1
DNA: TGCGCCAGCAGCCCACAGGGGACAGATAACACTGAAGCTTTCTTT
CDR3: CASSPQGTDNTEAFF

D: -
size: -
J: TRBJ2-5
V: TRBV9
DNA: TGTGCCAGCAGCCCCCAACGGGGAGATCAAGAGACCCAGTACTTC
CDR3: CASSPQRGDQETQYF

D: -
size: -
J: TRBJ2-2
V: TRBV5-1
DNA: TGCGCCAGCAGCTTGGACAGGACGAACACCGGGGAGCTGTTTTTT
CDR3: CASSLDRTNTGELFF

D: TRBD1
size: -
J: TRBJ1-1
V: TRBV11-2
DNA: TGTGCCAGCAGCTTAGGTTCCGGGACAGGGGGCGCCGGAGCTTTCTTT
CDR3: CASSLGSGTGGAGAFF

D: TRBD1
size: -
J: TRBJ1-2
V: TRBV6-5
DNA: TGTGCCAGCAGTTTTGGGGACAGGATTAACTATGGCTACACCTTC
CDR3: CASSFGDRINYGYTF

D: -
size: few
J: TRBJ1-1
V: TRBV2
DNA: TGTGCCAGCAGTGTGGCGGAGGATACTATACTTGAAGCTTTCTTT
CDR3: CASSVAEDTILEAFF

D: TRBD2
size: -
J: TRBJ2-1
V: TRBV5-1
DNA: TGCGCCAGCAGCTTGGCCTTCGCGGGGGGGCCCGGTGAGCAGTTCTTC
CDR3: CASSLAFAGGPGEQFF

D: -
size: few
J: TRBJ1-1
V: TRBV5-1
DNA: TGCGCCAGCAGCTTGGCCCTAGGGGGTATTTCGAACACTGAAGCTTTCTTT
CDR3: CASSLALGGISNTEAFF

D: TRBD1
size: once
J: TRBJ1-2
V: TRBV2
DNA: TGTGCCAGCAGTGAAGAACAGGGGGTATATGGCTACACCTTC
CDR3: CASSEEQGVYGYTF

D: TRBD2
size: -
J: TRBJ2-7
V: TRBV15
DNA: TGTGCCACCAGCCCTGGGAGGGGAACCTACGAGCAGTACTTC
CDR3: CATSPGRGTYEQYF

D: TRBD1
size: -
J: TRBJ1-5
V: TRBV7-8
DNA: TGTGCCAGCAGCTTAGCCGGGTGGGGGGACAGGAATAGCAATCAGCCCCAGCATTTT
CDR3: CASSLAGWGDRNSNQPQHF

D: -
size: -
J: TRBJ1-1
V: TRBV14
DNA: TGTGCCAGCAGCCAAGATGGGGCCGATATGAACACTGAAGCTTTCTTT
CDR3: CASSQDGADMNTEAFF

D: -
size: -
J: TRBJ1-1
V: TRBV7-9
DNA: TGTGCCAGCAGCTTAGGGACAGCTGGGGACACTGAAGCTTTCTTT
CDR3: CASSLGTAGDTEAFF

D: -
size: -
J: TRBJ1-1
V: TRBV2
DNA: TGTGCCAGCAGTCTCGGACCTAGGGGCACTGAAGCTTTCTTT
CDR3: CASSLGPRGTEAFF

D: -
size: -
J: TRBJ2-3
V: TRBV5-4
DNA: TGTGCCAGCAGCTTGGGGGGAGGCGTGGGCACAGATACGCAGTATTTT
CDR3: CASSLGGGVGTDTQYF

D: -
size: -
J: TRBJ2-7
V: TRBV2
DNA: TGTGCCAGCATCCCGGAACACAGGGTTCACGAGCAGTACTTC
CDR3: CASIPEHRVHEQYF

D: -
size: -
J: TRBJ2-7
V: TRBV5-1
DNA: TGCGCCAGCAGCTTGCCAGGTCCCTACGAGCAGTACTTC
CDR3: CASSLPGPYEQYF

D: TRBD2
size: -
J: TRBJ2-2
V: TRBV7-3
DNA: TGTGCCAGCAGCTTAACTGGACTAGCGGGGGGGCGAATCCTCGGGGAGCTGTTTTTT
CDR3: CASSLTGLAGGRILGELFF

D: -
size: few
J: TRBJ1-6
V: TRBV6-5
DNA: TGTGCCAGCAGTGAAAGGACAAATTCACCCCTCCACTTT
CDR3: CASSERTNSPLHF

D: TRBD2
size: -
J: TRBJ2-3
V: TRBV4-2
DNA: TGTGCCAGCAGCCAGGTGTTCGGGACTAGCGGGGACCCGGACACAGATACGCAGTATTTT
CDR3: CASSQVFGTSGDPDTDTQYF

D: -
size: -
J: TRBJ1-6
V: TRBV28
DNA: TGTGCCAGCAGCCCCCCCAGGGCGCGGAATTCACCCCTCCACTTT
CDR3: CASSPPRARNSPLHF